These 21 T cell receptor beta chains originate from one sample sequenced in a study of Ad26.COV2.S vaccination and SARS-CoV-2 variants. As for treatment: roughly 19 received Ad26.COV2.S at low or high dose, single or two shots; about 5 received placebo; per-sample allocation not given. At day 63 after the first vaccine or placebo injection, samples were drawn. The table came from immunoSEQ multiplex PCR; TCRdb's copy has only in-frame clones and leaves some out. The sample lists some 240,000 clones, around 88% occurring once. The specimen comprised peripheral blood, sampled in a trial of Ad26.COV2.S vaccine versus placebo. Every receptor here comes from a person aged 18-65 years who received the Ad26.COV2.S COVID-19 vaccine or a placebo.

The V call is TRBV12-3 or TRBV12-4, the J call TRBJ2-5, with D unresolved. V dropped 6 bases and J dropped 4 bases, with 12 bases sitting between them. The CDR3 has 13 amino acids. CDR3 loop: CASSPELGETQYF. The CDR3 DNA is TGTGCCAGCAGCCCAGAGTTGGGAGAGACCCAGTACTTC.

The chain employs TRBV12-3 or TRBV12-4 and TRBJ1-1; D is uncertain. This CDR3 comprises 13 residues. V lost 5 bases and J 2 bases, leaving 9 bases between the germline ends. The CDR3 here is CASSTTGNTEAFF. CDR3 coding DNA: TGTGCCAGCAGTACCACCGGTAACACTGAAGCTTTCTTT.

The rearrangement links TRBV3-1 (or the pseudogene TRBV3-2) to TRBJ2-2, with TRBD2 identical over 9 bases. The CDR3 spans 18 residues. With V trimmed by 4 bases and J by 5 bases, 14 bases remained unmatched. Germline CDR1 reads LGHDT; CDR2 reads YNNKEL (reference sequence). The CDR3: CASSPKFLAGKGTGELFF. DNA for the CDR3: TGTGCCAGCAGCCCCAAGTTCCTAGCGGGAAAGGGGACCGGGGAGCTGTTTTTT.

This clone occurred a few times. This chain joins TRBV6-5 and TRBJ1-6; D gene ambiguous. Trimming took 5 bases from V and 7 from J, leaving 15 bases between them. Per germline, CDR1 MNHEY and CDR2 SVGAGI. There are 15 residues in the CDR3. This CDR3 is CASSTHDRVNSPLHF. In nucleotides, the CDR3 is TGTGCCAGCAGTACCCATGATAGGGTCAATTCACCCCTCCACTTT.

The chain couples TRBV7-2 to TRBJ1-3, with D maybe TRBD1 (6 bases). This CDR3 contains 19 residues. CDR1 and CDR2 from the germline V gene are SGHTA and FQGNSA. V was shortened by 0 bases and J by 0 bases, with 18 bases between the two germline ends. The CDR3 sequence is CASSLAIYQGTRSGNTIYF. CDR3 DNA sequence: TGTGCCAGCAGCTTAGCAATATATCAGGGGACCCGCTCTGGAAACACCATATATTTT.

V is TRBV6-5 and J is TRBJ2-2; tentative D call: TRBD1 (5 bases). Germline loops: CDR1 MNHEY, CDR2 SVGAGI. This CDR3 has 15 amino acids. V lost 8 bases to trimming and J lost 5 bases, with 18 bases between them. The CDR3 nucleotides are TGTGCCAGCGGGGCCCCAGGGCGGAAGACCGGGGAGCTGTTTTTT. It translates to CASGAPGRKTGELFF.

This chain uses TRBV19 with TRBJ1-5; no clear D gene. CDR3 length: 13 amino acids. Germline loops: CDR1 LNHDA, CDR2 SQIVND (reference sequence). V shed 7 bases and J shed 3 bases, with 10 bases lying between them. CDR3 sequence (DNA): TGTGCCAGTACCCCAAATCTCAATCAGCCCCAGCATTTT. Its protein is CASTPNLNQPQHF.

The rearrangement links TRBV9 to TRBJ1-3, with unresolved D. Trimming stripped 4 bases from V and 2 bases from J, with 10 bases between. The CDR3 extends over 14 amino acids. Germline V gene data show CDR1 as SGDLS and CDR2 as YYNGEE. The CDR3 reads CASSYPGAGNTIYF. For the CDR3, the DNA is TGTGCCAGCAGCTATCCGGGAGCTGGAAACACCATATATTTT.

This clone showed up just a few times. The DNA for the CDR3 is TGTGCCAGCCGTCTCTGGGACAGCTATCAGCCCCAGCATTTT. Translation gives CASRLWDSYQPQHF. This chain joins TRBV5-8 and TRBJ1-5; 7 bases match TRBD1. V trimming: 7 bases; J trimming: 5 bases; junction bases outside the gene matches: 9. Germline CDR1 is SGHTS and CDR2 is YDEGEE. The CDR3 totals 14 residues. Filled out from reference TRBV5-8 and TRBJ1-5, the complete variable domain reads EAGVTQSPTHLIKTRGQQATLRCSPISGHTSVYWYQQALGLGLQFLLWYDEGEERNRGNFPPRFSGRQFPNYSSELNVNALELEDSALYLCASRLWDSYQPQHFGDGTRLSIL.

This CDR3 reads CASSLVLAGGAETQYF. The DNA for the CDR3 is TGTGCCAGCAGCTTAGTTCTAGCGGGAGGGGCGGAGACCCAGTACTTC. V is TRBV11-2 and J is TRBJ2-5, with 12 bases identical to TRBD2. V was clipped by 1 base and J by 5 bases; unmatched bases: 5. CDR1 is SGHAT, CDR2 FQNNGV, per germline. CDR3 length equals 16 residues.

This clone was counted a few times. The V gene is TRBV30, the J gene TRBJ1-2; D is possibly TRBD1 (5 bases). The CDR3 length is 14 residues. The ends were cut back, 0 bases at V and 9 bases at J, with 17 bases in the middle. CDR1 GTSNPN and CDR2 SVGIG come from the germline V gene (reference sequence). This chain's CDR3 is CAWSVLGARESYTF. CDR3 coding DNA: TGTGCCTGGAGTGTACTAGGGGCTCGAGAAAGCTACACCTTC.

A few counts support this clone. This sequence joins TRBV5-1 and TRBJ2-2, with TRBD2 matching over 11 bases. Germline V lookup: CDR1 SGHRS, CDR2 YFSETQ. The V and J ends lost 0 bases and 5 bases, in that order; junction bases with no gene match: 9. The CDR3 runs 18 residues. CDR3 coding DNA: TGCGCCAGCAGCTTGGTTGTGGACGCTAGCGGGGGGACCGGGGAGCTGTTTTTT. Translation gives CASSLVVDASGGTGELFF. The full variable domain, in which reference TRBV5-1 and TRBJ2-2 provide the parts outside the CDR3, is KAGVTQTPRYLIKTRGQQVTLSCSPISGHRSVSWYQQTPGQGLQFLFEYFSETQRNKGNFPGRFSGRQFSNSRSEMNVSTLELGDSALYLCASSLVVDASGGTGELFFGEGSRLTVL.

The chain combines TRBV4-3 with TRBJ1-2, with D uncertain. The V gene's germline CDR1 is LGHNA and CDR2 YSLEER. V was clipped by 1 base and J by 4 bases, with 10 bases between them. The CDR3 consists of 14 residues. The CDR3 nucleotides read TGCGCCAGCAGCCAAGGTTCTTTCTCCTATGGCTACACCTTC. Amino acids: CASSQGSFSYGYTF.

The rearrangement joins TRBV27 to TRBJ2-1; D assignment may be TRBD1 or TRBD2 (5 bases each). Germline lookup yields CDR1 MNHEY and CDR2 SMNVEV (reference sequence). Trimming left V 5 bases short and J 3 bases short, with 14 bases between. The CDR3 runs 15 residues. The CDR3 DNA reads TGTGCCAGCAGTCCTGGGACCGCCGGCTACAATGAGCAGTTCTTC. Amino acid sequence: CASSPGTAGYNEQFF.

This CDR3 is CASRWGQNYGYTF. The CDR3 DNA reads as TGTGCCAGCAGATGGGGACAGAACTATGGCTACACCTTC. This chain links TRBV6-5 with TRBJ1-2; 7 bases are a match to TRBD1. The CDR3 spans 13 residues. V was clipped by 6 bases and J by 2 bases; unmatched bases: 3. Germline loops: CDR1 MNHEY, CDR2 SVGAGI.

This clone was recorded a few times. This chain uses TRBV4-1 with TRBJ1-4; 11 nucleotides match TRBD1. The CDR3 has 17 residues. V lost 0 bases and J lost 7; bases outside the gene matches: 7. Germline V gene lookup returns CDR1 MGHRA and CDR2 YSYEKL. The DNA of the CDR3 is TGCGCCAGCAGCCAAGAACCCCGGACAGGGGGCGGTGAAAAACTGTTTTTT. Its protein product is CASSQEPRTGGGEKLFF.

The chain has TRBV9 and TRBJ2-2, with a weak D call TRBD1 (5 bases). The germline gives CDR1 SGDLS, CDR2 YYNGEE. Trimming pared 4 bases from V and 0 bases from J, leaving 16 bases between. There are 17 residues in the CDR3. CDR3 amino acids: CASSSQKGASNTGELFF. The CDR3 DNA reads TGTGCCAGCAGCTCCCAAAAAGGGGCTTCGAACACCGGGGAGCTGTTTTTT. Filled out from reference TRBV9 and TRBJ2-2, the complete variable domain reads DSGVTQTPKHLITATGQRVTLRCSPRSGDLSVYWYQQSLDQGLQFLIQYYNGEERAKGNILERFSAQQFPDLHSELNLSSLELGDSALYFCASSSQKGASNTGELFFGEGSRLTVL.

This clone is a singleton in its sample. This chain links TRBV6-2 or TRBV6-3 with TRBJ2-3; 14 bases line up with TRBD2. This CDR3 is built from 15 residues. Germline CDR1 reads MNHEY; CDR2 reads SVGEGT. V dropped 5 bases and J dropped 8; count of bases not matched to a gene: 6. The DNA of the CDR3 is TGTGCCAGCAGTGGGACTAGCGGGGGACTAAGTACGCAGTATTTT. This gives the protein CASSGTSGGLSTQYF.

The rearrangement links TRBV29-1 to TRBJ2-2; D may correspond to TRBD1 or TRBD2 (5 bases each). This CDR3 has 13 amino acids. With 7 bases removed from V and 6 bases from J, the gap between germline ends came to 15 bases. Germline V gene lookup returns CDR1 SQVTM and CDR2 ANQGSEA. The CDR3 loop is CSAILMGAGELFF. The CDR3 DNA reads TGCAGCGCTATACTTATGGGGGCCGGGGAGCTGTTTTTT.

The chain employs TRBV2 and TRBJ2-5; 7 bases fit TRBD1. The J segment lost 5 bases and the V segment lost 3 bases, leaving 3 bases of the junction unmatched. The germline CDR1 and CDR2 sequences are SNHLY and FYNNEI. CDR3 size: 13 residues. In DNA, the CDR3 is TGTGCCAGCAGTGAGGCCAGGGGGGAGACCCAGTACTTC. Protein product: CASSEARGETQYF.

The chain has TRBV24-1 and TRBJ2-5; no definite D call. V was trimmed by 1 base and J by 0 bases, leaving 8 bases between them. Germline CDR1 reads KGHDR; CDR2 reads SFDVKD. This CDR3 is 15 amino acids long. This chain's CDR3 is CATSDLGLDQETQYF. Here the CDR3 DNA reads TGTGCCACCAGTGATTTAGGCCTAGACCAAGAGACCCAGTACTTC.